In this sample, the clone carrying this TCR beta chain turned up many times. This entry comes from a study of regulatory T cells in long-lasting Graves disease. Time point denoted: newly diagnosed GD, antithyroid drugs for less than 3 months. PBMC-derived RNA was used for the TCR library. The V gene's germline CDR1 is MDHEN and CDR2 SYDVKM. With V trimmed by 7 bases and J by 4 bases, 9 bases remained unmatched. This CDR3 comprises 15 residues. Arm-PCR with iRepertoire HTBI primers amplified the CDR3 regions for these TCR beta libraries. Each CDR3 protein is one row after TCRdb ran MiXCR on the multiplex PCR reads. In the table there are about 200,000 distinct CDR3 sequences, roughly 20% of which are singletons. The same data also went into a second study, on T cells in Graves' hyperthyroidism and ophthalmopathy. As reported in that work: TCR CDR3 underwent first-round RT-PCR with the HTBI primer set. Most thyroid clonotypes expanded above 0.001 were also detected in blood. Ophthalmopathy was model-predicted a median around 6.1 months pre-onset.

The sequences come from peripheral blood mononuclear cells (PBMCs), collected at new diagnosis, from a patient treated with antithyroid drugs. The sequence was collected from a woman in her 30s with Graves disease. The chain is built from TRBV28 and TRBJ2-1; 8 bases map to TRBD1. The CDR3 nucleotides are TGTGCCAGCACCTCCGGACAGGGAAATTACAATGAGCAGTTCTTC. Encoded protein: CASTSGQGNYNEQFF.